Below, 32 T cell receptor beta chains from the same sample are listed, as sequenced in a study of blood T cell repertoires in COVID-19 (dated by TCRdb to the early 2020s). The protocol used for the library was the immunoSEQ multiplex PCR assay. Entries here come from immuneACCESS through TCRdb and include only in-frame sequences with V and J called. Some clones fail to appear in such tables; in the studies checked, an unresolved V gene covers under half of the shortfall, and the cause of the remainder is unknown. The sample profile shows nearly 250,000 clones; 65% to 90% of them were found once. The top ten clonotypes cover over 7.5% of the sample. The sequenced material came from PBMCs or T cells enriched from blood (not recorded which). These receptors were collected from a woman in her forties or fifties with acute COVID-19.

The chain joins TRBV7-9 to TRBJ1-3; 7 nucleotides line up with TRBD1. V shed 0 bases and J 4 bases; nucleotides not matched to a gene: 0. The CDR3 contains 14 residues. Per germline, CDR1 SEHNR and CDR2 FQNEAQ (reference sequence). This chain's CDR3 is CASSLADRGNTIYF. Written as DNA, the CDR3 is TGTGCCAGCAGCTTAGCGGACAGGGGAAACACCATATATTTT.

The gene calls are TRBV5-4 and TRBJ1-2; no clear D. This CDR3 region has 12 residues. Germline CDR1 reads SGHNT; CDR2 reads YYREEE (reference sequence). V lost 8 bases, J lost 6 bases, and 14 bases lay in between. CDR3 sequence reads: CASRGSENGYTF. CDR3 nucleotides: TGTGCCAGTAGAGGTTCTGAGAATGGCTACACCTTC.

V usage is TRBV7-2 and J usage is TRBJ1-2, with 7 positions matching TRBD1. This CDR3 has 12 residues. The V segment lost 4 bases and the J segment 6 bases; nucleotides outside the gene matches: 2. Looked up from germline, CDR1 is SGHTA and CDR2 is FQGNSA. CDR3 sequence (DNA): TGTGCCAGCAGCTACGACAGGGATGGCTACACCTTC. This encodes CASSYDRDGYTF.

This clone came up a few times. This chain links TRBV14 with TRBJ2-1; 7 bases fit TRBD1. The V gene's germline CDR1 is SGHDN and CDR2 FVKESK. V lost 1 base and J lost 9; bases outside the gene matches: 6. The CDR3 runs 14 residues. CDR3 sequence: CASSQVTGEVEQFF. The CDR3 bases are TGTGCCAGCAGCCAAGTTACAGGGGAAGTTGAGCAGTTCTTC.

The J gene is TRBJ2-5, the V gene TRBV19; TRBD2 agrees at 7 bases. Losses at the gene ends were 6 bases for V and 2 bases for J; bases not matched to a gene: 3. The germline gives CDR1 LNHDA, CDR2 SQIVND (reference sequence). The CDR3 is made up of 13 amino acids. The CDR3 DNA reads TGTGCCAGTAGCATACTAGCGCAAGAGACCCAGTACTTC. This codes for CASSILAQETQYF.

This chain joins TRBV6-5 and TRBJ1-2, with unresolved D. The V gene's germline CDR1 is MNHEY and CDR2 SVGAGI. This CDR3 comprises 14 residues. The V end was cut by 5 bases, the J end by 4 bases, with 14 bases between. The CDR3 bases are TGTGCCAGCAGTCCCGTCGGGGTAATCTATGGCTACACCTTC. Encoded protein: CASSPVGVIYGYTF.

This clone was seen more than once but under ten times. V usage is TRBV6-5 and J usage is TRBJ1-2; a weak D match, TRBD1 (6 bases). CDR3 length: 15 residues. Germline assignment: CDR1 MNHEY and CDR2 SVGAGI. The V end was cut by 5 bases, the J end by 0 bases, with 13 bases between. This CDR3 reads CASSQTGITNYGYTF. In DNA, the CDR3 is TGTGCCAGCAGTCAAACAGGGATAACTAACTATGGCTACACCTTC.

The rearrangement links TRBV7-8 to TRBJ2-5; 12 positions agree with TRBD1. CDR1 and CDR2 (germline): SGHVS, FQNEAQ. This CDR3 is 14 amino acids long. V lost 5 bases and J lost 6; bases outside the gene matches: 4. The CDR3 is CASSAGQGAQTQYF. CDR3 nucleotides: TGTGCCAGCAGCGCGGGACAGGGGGCGCAGACCCAGTACTTC.

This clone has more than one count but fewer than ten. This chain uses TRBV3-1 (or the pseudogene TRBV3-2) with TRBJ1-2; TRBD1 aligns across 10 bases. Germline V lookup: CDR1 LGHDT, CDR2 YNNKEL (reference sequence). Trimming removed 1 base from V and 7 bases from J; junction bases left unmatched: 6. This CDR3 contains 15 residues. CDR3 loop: CASSQARTGGGGYTF. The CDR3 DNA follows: TGTGCCAGCAGCCAAGCCCGGACAGGGGGGGGTGGCTACACCTTC.

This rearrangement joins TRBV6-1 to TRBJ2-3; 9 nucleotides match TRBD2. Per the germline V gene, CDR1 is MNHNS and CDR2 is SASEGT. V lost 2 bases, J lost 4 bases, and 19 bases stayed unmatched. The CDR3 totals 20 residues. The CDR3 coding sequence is TGTGCCAGCAGTGAAACCGGGACTAGCAGCGGGGACGCCGCCGCAGATACGCAGTATTTT. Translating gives CASSETGTSSGDAAADTQYF.

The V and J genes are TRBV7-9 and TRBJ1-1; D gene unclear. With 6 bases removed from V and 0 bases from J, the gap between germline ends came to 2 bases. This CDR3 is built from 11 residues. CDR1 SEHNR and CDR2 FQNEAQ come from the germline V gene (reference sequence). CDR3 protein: CASSMNTEAFF. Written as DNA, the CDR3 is TGTGCCAGCAGTATGAACACTGAAGCTTTCTTT. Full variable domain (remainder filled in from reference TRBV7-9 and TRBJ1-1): DTGVSQNPRHKITKRGQNVTFRCDPISEHNRLYWYRQTLGQGPEFLTYFQNEAQLEKSRLLSDRFSAERPKGSFSTLEIQRTEQGDSAMYLCASSMNTEAFFGQGTRLTVV.

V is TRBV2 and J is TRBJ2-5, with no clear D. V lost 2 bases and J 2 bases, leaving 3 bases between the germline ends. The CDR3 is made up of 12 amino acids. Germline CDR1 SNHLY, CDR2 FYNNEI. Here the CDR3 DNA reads TGTGCCAGCAGTGAATCTCAAGAGACCCAGTACTTC. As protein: CASSESQETQYF.

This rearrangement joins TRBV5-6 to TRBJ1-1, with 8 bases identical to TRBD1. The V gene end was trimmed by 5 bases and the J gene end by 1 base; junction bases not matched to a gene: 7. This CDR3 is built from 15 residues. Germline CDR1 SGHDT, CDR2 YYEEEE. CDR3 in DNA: TGTGCCAGCAGGTCGATTCAGGGGGCGAACACTGAAGCTTTCTTT. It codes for CASRSIQGANTEAFF.

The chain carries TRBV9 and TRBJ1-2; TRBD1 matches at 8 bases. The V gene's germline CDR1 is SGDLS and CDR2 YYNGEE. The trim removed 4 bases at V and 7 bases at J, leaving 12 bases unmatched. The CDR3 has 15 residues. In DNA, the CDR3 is TGTGCCAGCAGCACGCGTACGACAGGGGCGGTTGGCTACACCTTC. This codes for CASSTRTTGAVGYTF.

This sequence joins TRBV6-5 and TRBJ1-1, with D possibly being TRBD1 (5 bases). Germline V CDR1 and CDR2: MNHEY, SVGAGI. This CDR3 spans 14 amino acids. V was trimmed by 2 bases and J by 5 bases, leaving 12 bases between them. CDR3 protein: CASSYGGGSTEAFF. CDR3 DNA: TGTGCCAGCAGTTACGGGGGGGGATCAACTGAAGCTTTCTTT.

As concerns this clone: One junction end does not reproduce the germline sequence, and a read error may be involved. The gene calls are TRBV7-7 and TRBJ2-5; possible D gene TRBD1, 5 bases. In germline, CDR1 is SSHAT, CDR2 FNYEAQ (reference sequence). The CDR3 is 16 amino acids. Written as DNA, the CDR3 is TGTGCTAGCAGCTTAGGCCAGGTCGGTAGGGGAGAGACCCAGTACTTC. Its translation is CASSLGQVGRGETQYF. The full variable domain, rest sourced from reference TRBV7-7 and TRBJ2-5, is GAGVSQSPRYKVTKRGQDVTLRCDPISSHATLYWYQQALGQGPEFLTYFNYEAQPDKSGLPSDRFSAERPEGSISTLTIQRTEQRDSAMYRCASSLGQVGRGETQYFGPGTRLLVL.

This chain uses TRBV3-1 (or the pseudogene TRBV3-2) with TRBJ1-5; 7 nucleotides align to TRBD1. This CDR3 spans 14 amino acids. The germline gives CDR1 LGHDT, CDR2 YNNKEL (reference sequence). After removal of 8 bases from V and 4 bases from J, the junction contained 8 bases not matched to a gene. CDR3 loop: CASSQGVGNQPQHF. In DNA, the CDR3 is TGTGCCAGCTCCCAGGGGGTGGGTAATCAGCCCCAGCATTTT.

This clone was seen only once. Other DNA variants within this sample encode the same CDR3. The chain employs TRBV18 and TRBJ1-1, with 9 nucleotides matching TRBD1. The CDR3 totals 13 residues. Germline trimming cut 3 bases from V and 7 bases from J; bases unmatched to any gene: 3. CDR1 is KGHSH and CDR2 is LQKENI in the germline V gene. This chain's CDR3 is CASSPGQGSEAFF. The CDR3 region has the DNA TGTGCCAGCTCACCGGGACAGGGCAGTGAAGCTTTCTTT. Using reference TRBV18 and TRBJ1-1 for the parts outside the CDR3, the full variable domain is NAGVMQNPRHLVRRRGQEARLRCSPMKGHSHVYWYRQLPEEGLKFMVYLQKENIIDESGMPKERFSAEFPKEGPSILRIQQVVRGDSAAYFCASSPGQGSEAFFGQGTRLTVV.

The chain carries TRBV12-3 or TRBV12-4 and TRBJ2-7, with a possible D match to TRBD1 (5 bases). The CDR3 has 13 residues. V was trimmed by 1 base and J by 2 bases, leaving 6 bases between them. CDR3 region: CASSLGRAYEQYF. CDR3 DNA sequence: TGTGCCAGCAGTTTAGGCAGGGCCTACGAGCAGTACTTC.

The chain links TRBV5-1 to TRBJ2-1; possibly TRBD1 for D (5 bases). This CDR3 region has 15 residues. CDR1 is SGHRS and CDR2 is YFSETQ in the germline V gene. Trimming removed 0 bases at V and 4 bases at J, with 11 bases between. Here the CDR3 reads CASSLGQGAYNEQFF. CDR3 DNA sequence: TGCGCCAGCAGCTTGGGGCAGGGTGCGTACAATGAGCAGTTCTTC.

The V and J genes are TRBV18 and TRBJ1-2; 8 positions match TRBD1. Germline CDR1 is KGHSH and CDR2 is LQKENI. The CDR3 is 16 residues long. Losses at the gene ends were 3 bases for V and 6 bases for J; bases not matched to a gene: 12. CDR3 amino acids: CASSPVLERTGHGYTF. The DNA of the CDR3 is TGTGCCAGCTCACCTGTTCTGGAACGGACAGGGCATGGCTACACCTTC.

CDR3 region: CASSLGLVRGNSPLHF. The CDR3 DNA follows: TGTGCCAGCAGCTTGGGCCTGGTTAGGGGTAATTCACCCCTCCACTTT. The chain carries TRBV5-4 and TRBJ1-6; D might be TRBD1 (5 bases). V was cut by 0 bases and J by 6 bases, with 13 bases left in between. Germline CDR1 SGHNT, CDR2 YYREEE (reference sequence). This CDR3 contains 16 residues.

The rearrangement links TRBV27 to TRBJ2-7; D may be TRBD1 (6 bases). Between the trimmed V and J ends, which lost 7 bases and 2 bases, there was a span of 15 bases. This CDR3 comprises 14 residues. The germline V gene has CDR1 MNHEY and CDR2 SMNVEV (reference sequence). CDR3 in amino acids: CASNRRGNPYEQYF. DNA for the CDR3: TGTGCCAGCAACCGAAGGGGGAACCCCTACGAGCAGTACTTC.

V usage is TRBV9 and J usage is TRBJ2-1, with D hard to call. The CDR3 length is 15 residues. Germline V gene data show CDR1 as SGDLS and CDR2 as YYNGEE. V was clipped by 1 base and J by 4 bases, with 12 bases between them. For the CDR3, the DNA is TGTGCCAGCAGCGTAACCCCTAACCGTTACAATGAGCAGTTCTTC. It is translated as CASSVTPNRYNEQFF.

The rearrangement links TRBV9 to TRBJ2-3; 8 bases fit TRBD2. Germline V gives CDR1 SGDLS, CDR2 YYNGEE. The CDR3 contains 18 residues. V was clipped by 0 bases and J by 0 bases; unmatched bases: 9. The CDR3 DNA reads TGTGCCAGCAGCGTAGCCAGCGGGGGCCCCACTAGCACAGATACGCAGTATTTT. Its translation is CASSVASGGPTSTDTQYF.

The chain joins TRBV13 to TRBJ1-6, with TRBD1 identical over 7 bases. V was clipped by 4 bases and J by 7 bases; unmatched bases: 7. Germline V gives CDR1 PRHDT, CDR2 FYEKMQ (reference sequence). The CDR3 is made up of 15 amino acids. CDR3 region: CASSSGTEYNSPLHF. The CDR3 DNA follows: TGTGCCAGCAGCTCCGGGACAGAATACAATTCACCCCTCCACTTT. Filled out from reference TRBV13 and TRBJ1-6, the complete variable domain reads AAGVIQSPRHLIKEKRETATLKCYPIPRHDTVYWYQQGPGQDPQFLISFYEKMQSDKGSIPDRFSAQQFSDYHSELNMSSLELGDSALYFCASSSGTEYNSPLHFGNGTRLTVT.

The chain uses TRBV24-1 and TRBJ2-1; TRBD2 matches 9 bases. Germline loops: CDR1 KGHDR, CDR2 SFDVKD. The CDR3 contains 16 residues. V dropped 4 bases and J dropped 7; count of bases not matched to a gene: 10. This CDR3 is CATSDRTSGCRNEQFF. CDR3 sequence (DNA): TGTGCCACCAGTGACCGAACTAGCGGGTGCAGGAATGAGCAGTTCTTC.

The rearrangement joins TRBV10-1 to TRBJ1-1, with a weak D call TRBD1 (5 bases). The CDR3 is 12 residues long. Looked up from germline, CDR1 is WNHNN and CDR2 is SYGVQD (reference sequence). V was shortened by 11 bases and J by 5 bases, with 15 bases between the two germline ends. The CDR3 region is CADGRDGTEAFF. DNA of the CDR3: TGCGCCGACGGGCGGGACGGGACTGAAGCTTTCTTT.

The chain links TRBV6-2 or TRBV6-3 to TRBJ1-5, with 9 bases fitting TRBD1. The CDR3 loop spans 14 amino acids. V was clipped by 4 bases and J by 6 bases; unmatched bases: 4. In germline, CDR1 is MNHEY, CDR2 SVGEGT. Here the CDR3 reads CASSSGTGFQPQHF. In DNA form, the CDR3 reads TGTGCCAGCAGTTCGGGGACAGGGTTTCAGCCCCAGCATTTT.

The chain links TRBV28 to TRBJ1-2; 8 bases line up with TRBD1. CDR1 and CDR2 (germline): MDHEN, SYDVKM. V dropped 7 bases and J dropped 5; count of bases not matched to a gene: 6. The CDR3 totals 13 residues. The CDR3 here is CASTQTGAYGYTF. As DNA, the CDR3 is TGTGCCAGCACCCAGACAGGGGCTTATGGCTACACCTTC.

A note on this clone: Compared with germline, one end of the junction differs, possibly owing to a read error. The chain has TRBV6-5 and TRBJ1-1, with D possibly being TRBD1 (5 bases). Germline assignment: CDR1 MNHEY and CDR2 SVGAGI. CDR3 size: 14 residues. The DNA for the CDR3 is TGTGCCAGCAGTCACTCCGGGGGGGACACTGAAGCTTTCTTT. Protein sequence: CASSHSGGDTEAFF.

CDR3 protein: CASSVETGGDTEAFF. As DNA, the CDR3 is TGTGCCAGCAGCGTAGAGACAGGGGGGGACACTGAAGCTTTCTTT. V gene TRBV9 combines with J gene TRBJ1-1; 9 bases are a match to TRBD1. Trimming took 0 bases from V and 3 from J; bases not matched to a gene: 3. The CDR3 is 15 amino acids. The germline V gene encodes CDR1 SGDLS and CDR2 YYNGEE.